Included here is one TCR beta chain sequence, with context. This clone occurred once. The antigen it binds to is not known. Nothing much larger sits one base from this clone, and base qualities are not available. The cohort consisted of 670 or so healthy bone marrow donors. Cohort members were all nominally healthy when sampled, although unrecorded immune exposures were likely present. The donor was CMV seronegative and was included in the group of hundreds of seronegative cohort members. A peripheral blood sample was provided by each donor, and peripheral blood mononuclear cells were used for TCR beta sequencing. Genomic DNA was extracted from the blood cell samples with the Qiagen DNeasy Blood Extraction Kit. This record belongs to a study of cytomegalovirus exposure and HLA in healthy donors (dated by TCRdb to the late 2010s). Context from the whole study: In an earlier analysis of approximately 500 of the donors, around 300 Gb of sequence data and about 110 million unique TCR beta sequences from 180 million or so T cells were reported. Among the roughly 410 genotyped donors, approximately 81% belonged to the genetic ancestry cluster associated with self-reported Caucasian donors. Donor age, sex, ethnicity and CMV serostatus were compiled together with the repertoire data. The T cell repertoires of under 750 subjects were profiled by immunosequencing and related to cytomegalovirus serostatus. The study combined high-throughput TCR immunosequencing, statistical association of individual TCRs with disease status, and machine learning to predict cytomegalovirus infection status. On average, roughly 240,000 unique TCR beta nucleotide sequences were sequenced per donor among more than 350 genotyped donors of the cohort, with 15% to 20% of those sequences being non-productive. The later analysis used no new phenotypic data to find candidate immune exposures, relying instead on TCR beta sequences and their occurrence across donors. Both class I and class II loci were covered by HLA typing, at four-digit resolution. An early release that covered about 600 HLA-typed donors contained approximately 300 gigabases of sequencing data and around 80 million unique TCR sequences. Besides the first cohort of about 730 subjects, a separate validation cohort made up of some 110 different subjects was used. To decide whether each TCR beta V gene segment behaved as functional or pseudogenic, an earlier analysis of some 600 of the donors relied on high-throughput TCR beta sequencing. Every discovery cohort repertoire had been produced on one sequencing platform. The study aimed to test whether signatures of past pathogen exposure could be identified by cataloging public T cell receptors. The number of donors typed differed by locus, with about 620-630 for A, B, C, DRB1 and DQB1, around 560 for DQA1, 600 to 610 for DPA1, and approximately 470 for DPB1. In a later analysis, previously published TCR beta repertoires from 666 donors were re-analyzed and high-resolution HLA genotyping was added so that TCR occurrence patterns could be studied. In a later genetic analysis, genome-wide SNP genotypes for 398 of the 666 donors were used, and that subset was treated as a discovery cohort. Roughly 5 DR-DQ haplotypes were handled as single units for association and clustering, since linkage in the cohort was strong. The paper's findings and limits, for the study overall: A later analysis found that most CMV-associated TCR beta chains appeared HLA-restricted, with HLA associations seemingly driven largely by CMV exposure. HLA typing was unavailable for some donors at each locus, so association tests used only the typed subset. An earlier analysis of approximately 530 of the donors showed that most TCR beta V segments appeared in productive rearrangements either about 90% or about 30% of the time, which broadly matched IMGT annotations. While some public TCRs were present in many individuals, most TCR sequences turned up only very rarely across donors. According to a later genetic analysis, donors in an Asian-associated ancestry cluster had fewer N-insertions in productive TCRs than the roughly 660-donor mean. CMV serostatus was the only immune exposure information available for the cohort. The 87-base-pair reads could not distinguish some IMGT-functional V segments, including TRBV6-2 and TRBV6-3, so those segments were excluded. A later analysis reported that several top co-occurrence clusters appeared linked to parvovirus B19, influenza, CMV and Epstein-Barr virus. When HLA alleles, especially DR and DQ, strongly co-occurred, TCR associations were difficult to assign to individual alleles. A later analysis found that HLA-associated TCR beta chains were more clonally expanded and had lower generation probabilities than equally common non-associated chains. This cohort had only TCR beta chains sequenced, and the lack of alpha or paired-chain data limited which features could be detected. Correlated functional status among segregating V segments might be attributable to linkage disequilibrium, but an unknown experimental factor could not be ruled out. A few of the identified cytomegalovirus-associated TCR beta chains were confirmed in vitro to be specific for cytomegalovirus antigens. The classifier was reported to diagnose cytomegalovirus status with high specificity and sensitivity in both the original and validation cohorts. The earlier analysis of almost 600 of the donors excluded about 16 rarely observed V segments, including chromosome 9 orphons, because counts were too low. A later genetic analysis associated a missense DCLRE1C variant with V-gene and J-gene trimming of TCR beta chains, and an independent cohort replicated the association. Roughly uniform sequencing depth across donors was assumed in presence/absence analyses, although this assumption may not hold. It was suggested by the authors that the approach could potentially be generalized to other disease states and immunological phenotypes. The sequencing pipeline was judged likely to have produced a cluster of highly shared sequence variants as a technical artifact. A further reported finding was that TCR beta sequences accurately predicted the HLA-A and HLA-B alleles for most subjects in the first cohort. According to a later analysis, TCR association rates differed among HLA loci, with DRB1 alleles showing the most associated TCRs and HLA-C alleles showing the fewest. A later analysis associated about 16,000 TCR beta sequences with specific HLA alleles at a false discovery rate of 0.05. The study gave a list of 150 to 200 TCR beta chains associated with cytomegalovirus.

V and J are truncated by 5 bases and 0 bases respectively, leaving an intervening sequence of 10 bases. Reading the germline V gene (reference sequence) gives CDR1 LNHDA and CDR2 SQIVND. The CDR3 goes from the cysteine to the phenylalanine over 14 residues. Only CDR3 DNA remains: 42 bases, in frame from the first base. Library prep was done by the immunoSEQ multiplex PCR assay. For the multiplex PCR, a mixture combining 60 forward primers for TCR Vbeta segments and 13 reverse primers for TCR Jbeta segments was used. The CDR3 region of rearranged TCR beta genes was amplified from genomic DNA with a multiplex PCR assay. On the Illumina HiSeq System, the amplified TCR beta libraries were sequenced as 87-base-pair reads. From the authors' description of their analysis: A later analysis counted around 72 million unique TCR beta chains across the 700 or so repertoires, and about 10 million of these chains were shared by at least two donors. To remove PCR and sequencing errors, raw reads were error-corrected and collapsed into unique sequences using a nearest-neighbor algorithm that merged closely related sequences. To assign V, D and J gene segments, CDR3 sequences were aligned to IMGT reference sequences. For a sequence to be retained, a match of at least six nucleotides to both a V gene segment and a J gene segment was required. A rearrangement counted as productive if the CDR3 had no stop codons and remained in frame with V and J, and every other rearrangement counted as non-productive. Following IMGT convention, CDR3 was defined as the stretch from the second conserved V-encoded cysteine up to the conserved J-encoded phenylalanine. Sequences without an unambiguous match to a single V gene segment were excluded from the earlier analysis of a few hundred of the donors. In an earlier analysis of about 590 of the donors, a V segment was called functional when productive rearrangements were above 56.7%, and segregating when the standard deviation between donors exceeded 5%. A statistical classification framework was built to diagnose cytomegalovirus status from the catalog of TCR beta chain sequences. V and J gene assignment, in a later analysis, came from comparing TCR nucleotide sequences with IMGT/GENE-DB human TR gene sequences. Using the TCRdist pipeline, a later analysis assigned CDR3 sequences along with most-parsimonious VDJ recombination scenarios. In a later analysis, each TCR beta chain was defined by its CDR3 amino acid sequence together with its V-gene family, and reads lacking a unique V-gene family were excluded. A later analysis removed 550 to 650 highly shared, low-generation-probability nucleotide sequences to deal with suspected cross-contamination and a sequencing artifact. In a later analysis, a clonal expansion index for each public chain was calculated from normalized within-repertoire ranks of inferred template counts. In a later analysis, generation probabilities were computed with a VDJ recombination model fitted to out-of-frame rearrangements, and the resulting probabilities were checked against IGoR. In a later analysis, hypergeometric tests were used to score TCR-TCR, TCR-HLA and TCR-CMV co-occurrence, with a repertoire-size bias correction applied to TCR pairs. False discovery rates were estimated in a later analysis by permuting HLA or CMV assignments 20 times. In a later analysis, co-occurring TCRs were grouped with DBSCAN, and TCRdist sequence similarity was added when clustering was performed within HLA-allele-positive subsets. Repertoires with fewer than 30,000 or more than 120,000 public chains, plus five repertoires with anomalous nucleotide sharing, were excluded from co-occurrence clustering. TCRdb's version of the immuneACCESS table is confined to in-frame rearrangements and falls short of the full clone set. An unresolved V gene accounts for under half of the shortfall where checked; the remainder is of unknown origin. V and J calls and clone size come straight from that table; D and trimming were deduced from the DNA. This sample holds around 170,000 clones; approximately 83% were observed only once. The top ten clones comprise around 1.6% of the sample.

Recombination joined TRBV19 with TRBJ1-1, with TRBD1 tentatively as D gene (6 bases match). The sequence was collected from a woman aged 18-35 years in good health and CMV-seronegative. What was sequenced was PBMCs. The CDR3 loop reads CASSLGHLNTEAFF. The bases are TGTGCCAGTAGTCTGGGACACTTGAACACTGAAGCTTTCTTT.